This TCR beta chain was profiled in a study of control samples from healthy donors and cancer patients. Data came from immunoSEQ multiplex PCR; TCRdb stores just in-frame clones and leaves some out. This sample has some 120,000 clones; approximately 93% occur once, and the top ten carry 2.6%. CDR1 and CDR2 from the germline V gene are LGHNA and YNFKEQ. The CDR3 runs to 19 residues. Trimming shortened V by 0 bases and J by 4 bases, and 21 bases separated the two germline ends. This TCR was sampled from a man aged 25-45 years in good health. Sequenced: blood. This rearrangement joins TRBV4-2 to TRBJ2-2, with D perhaps matching TRBD2 (6 bases). The CDR3 sequence is CASSQEAAGTRRGTGELFF. The DNA of the CDR3 is TGTGCCAGCAGCCAAGAAGCGGCTGGCACTAGGCGGGGCACCGGGGAGCTGTTTTTT.